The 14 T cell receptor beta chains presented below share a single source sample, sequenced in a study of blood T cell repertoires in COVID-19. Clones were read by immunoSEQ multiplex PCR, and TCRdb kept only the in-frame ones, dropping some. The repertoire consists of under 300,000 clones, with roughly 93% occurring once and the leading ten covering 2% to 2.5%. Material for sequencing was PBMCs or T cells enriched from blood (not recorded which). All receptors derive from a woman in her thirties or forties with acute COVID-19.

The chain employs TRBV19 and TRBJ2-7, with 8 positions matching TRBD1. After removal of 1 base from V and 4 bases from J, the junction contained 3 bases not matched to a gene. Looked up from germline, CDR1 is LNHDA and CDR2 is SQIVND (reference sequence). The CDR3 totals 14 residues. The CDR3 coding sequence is TGTGCCAGTAGTATAGGGACAGGGAGGTACGAGCAGTACTTC. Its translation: CASSIGTGRYEQYF. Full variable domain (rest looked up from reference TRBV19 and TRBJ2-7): DGGITQSPKYLFRKEGQNVTLSCEQNLNHDAMYWYRQDPGQGLRLIYYSQIVNDFQKGDIAEGYSVSREKKESFPLTVTSAQKNPTAFYLCASSIGTGRYEQYFGPGTRLTVT.

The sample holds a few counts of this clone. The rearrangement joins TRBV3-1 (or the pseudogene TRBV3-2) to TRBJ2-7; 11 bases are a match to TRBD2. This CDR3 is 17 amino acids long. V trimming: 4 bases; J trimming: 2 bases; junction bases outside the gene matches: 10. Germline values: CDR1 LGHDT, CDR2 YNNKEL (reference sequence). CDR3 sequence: CASSRGTSGFNTYEQYF. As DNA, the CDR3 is TGTGCCAGCAGCCGAGGGACTAGCGGATTTAATACCTACGAGCAGTACTTC.

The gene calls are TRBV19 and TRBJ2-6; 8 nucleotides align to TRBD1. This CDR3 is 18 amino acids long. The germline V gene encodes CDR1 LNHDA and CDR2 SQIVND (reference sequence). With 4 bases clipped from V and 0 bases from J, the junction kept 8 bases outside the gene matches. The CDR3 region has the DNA TGTGCCAGTAGTACGGGACAGGAGAGTCTCTCTGGGGCCAACGTCCTGACTTTC. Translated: CASSTGQESLSGANVLTF. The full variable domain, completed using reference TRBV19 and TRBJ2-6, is DGGITQSPKYLFRKEGQNVTLSCEQNLNHDAMYWYRQDPGQGLRLIYYSQIVNDFQKGDIAEGYSVSREKKESFPLTVTSAQKNPTAFYLCASSTGQESLSGANVLTFGAGSRLTVL.

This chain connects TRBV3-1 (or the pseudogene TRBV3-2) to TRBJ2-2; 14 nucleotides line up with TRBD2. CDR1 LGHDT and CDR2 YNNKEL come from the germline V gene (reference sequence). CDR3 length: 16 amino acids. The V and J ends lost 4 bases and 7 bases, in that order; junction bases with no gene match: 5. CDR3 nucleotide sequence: TGTGCCAGCAGCCGGTCGGGACTAGCGGGAGTCGGGGAGCTGTTTTTT. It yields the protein CASSRSGLAGVGELFF.

The CDR3 DNA reads TGTGCCAGCAGCAACGGGGGAGAGAACACTGAAGCTTTCTTT. It yields the protein CASSNGGENTEAFF. The chain recombines TRBV6-2 or TRBV6-3 with TRBJ1-1, with D possibly matching TRBD1 (5 bases). CDR1 and CDR2 from the germline V gene are MNHEY and SVGEGT. The CDR3 totals 14 residues. With 6 bases removed from V and 1 base from J, the gap between germline ends came to 12 bases.

The DNA for the CDR3 is TGTGCCAGCAGCTCCGTTGGTGCGGGGGGAGCAGAGACCCAGTACTTC. Translating it yields CASSSVGAGGAETQYF. The V call is TRBV28, the J call TRBJ2-5, with 8 positions matching TRBD2. The ends lost 6 bases at V and 4 bases at J; junction bases unmatched: 13. The CDR3 has 16 residues. Germline assignment: CDR1 MDHEN and CDR2 SYDVKM.

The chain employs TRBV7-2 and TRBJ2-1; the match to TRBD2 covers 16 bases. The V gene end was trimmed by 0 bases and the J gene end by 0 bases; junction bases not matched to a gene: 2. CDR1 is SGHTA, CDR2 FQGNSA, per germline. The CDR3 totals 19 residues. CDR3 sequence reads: CASSLAGTSGGASYNEQFF. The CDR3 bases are TGTGCCAGCAGCTTAGCAGGGACTAGCGGGGGGGCCTCCTACAATGAGCAGTTCTTC.

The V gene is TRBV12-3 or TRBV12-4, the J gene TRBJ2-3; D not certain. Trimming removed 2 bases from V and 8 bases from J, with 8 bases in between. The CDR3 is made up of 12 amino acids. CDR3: CASSLTQATQYF. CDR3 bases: TGTGCCAGCAGTTTAACTCAGGCTACGCAGTATTTT.

This CDR3 is CASSLGGQGNNEQFF. DNA of the CDR3: TGCGCCAGCAGCTTGGGAGGACAGGGGAACAATGAGCAGTTCTTC. V and J are TRBV5-1 and TRBJ2-1; 9 bases are shared with TRBD1. Germline V gives CDR1 SGHRS, CDR2 YFSETQ. V lost 0 bases to trimming and J lost 5 bases; unmatched junction nucleotides: 3. The CDR3 loop spans 15 amino acids. Full variable domain (missing parts from reference TRBV5-1 and TRBJ2-1): KAGVTQTPRYLIKTRGQQVTLSCSPISGHRSVSWYQQTPGQGLQFLFEYFSETQRNKGNFPGRFSGRQFSNSRSEMNVSTLELGDSALYLCASSLGGQGNNEQFFGPGTRLTVL.

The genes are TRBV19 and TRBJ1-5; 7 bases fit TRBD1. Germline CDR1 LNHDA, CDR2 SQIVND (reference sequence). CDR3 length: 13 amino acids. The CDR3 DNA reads TGTGTCCGCAGGGGACAGAGAGGGCAGCCCCAGCATTTT. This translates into CVRRGQRGQPQHF.

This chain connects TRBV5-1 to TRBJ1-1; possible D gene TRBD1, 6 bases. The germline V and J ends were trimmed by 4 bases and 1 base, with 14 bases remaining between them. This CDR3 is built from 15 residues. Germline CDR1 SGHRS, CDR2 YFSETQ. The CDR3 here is CASSPLQGSNTEAFF. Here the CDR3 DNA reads TGCGCCAGCAGCCCGTTACAGGGTTCGAACACTGAAGCTTTCTTT.

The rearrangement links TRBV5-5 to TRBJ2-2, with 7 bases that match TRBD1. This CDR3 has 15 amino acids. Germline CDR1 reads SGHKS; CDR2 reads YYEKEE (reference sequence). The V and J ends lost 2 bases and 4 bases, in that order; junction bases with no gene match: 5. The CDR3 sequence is CASSFDRVGTGELFF. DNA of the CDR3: TGTGCCAGCAGCTTTGACAGGGTGGGCACCGGGGAGCTGTTTTTT. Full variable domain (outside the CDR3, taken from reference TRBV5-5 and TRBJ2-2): DAGVTQSPTHLIKTRGQQVTLRCSPISGHKSVSWYQQVLGQGPQFIFQYYEKEERGRGNFPDRFSARQFPNYSSELNVNALLLGDSALYLCASSFDRVGTGELFFGEGSRLTVL.

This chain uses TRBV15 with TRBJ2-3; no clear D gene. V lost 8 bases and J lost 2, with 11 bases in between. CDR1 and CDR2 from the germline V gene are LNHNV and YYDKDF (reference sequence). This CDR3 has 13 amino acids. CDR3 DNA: TGTGCCACCGGGCCCTACGCCACAGATACGCAGTATTTT. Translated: CATGPYATDTQYF.

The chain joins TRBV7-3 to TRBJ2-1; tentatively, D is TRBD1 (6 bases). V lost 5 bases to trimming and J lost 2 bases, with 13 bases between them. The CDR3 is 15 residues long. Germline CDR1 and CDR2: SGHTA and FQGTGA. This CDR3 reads CASSLQGNPYNEQFF. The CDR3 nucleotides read TGTGCCAGCAGCCTACAGGGTAATCCCTACAATGAGCAGTTCTTC. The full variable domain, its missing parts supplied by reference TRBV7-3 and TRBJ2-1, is GAGVSQTPSNKVTEKGKYVELRCDPISGHTALYWYRQSLGQGPEFLIYFQGTGAADDSGLPNDRFFAVRPEGSVSTLKIQRTERGDSAVYLCASSLQGNPYNEQFFGPGTRLTVL.